What follows describes a single T cell receptor beta chain. What it recognizes is unknown. Pooling was applied to second doses at about 4 or about 12 weeks. The record originates from a study of T cell responses to AZD1222 COVID-19 vaccine. Deletions cut 4 bases from V and 3 bases from J, with 12 bases between. Germline V gives CDR1 GTSNPN, CDR2 SVGIG (reference sequence). CDR3 length: 14 amino acids. The repertoire was sequenced with immunoSEQ multiplex PCR; TCRdb's copy has only in-frame clones and lacks some. The sample carries hundreds of thousands of clones, about 94% recorded once. Notes on the study in general: Among the donors, most were white British and more were female, and clonal diversity was possibly underestimated. The study found Spike-specific TCR breadth and depth rose after two AZD1222 doses.

This sequence was found in an adult who received the AZD1222 COVID-19 vaccine. The V and J genes are TRBV30 and TRBJ2-2; D gene unclear. Sequences were derived from peripheral blood, sampled 28 days after the second AZD1222 dose. Here the CDR3 reads CAWIPPRDTGELFF. The CDR3 DNA sequence: TGTGCCTGGATACCCCCTCGCGACACCGGGGAGCTGTTTTTT.